Listed below are T cell receptor beta chains from one sample, sequenced in a study of T cell responses to AZD1222 COVID-19 vaccine. Produced via immunoSEQ multiplex PCR; TCRdb's table is partial and in-frame only. In the table there are fewer than 85,000 clones, about 88% of which are singletons. This specimen was peripheral blood, taken 28 days after the second dose of the MenACWY control vaccine. Source of these receptors: an adult who received the MenACWY meningococcal vaccine as a control. Each CDR3 is given with its conserved first and last residue. A D gene is named only where the DNA matches it firmly. Not every row has a clone size; where given, it reads once, few, many or a size class.

once | . | TRBJ2-3 | TRBV6-5 | CASSPWGGRDTQYF | TGTGCCAGCAGTCCCTGGGGTGGTAGAGATACGCAGTATTTT
few | TRBD2 | TRBJ2-2 | TRBV2 | CASSSASGGRRTGELFF | TGTGCCAGCAGTTCTGCTAGCGGGGGGCGGAGGACCGGGGAGCTGTTTTTT
. | . | TRBJ2-1 | TRBV28 | CASTALAYNEQFF | TGTGCCAGCACGGCTCTAGCGTACAATGAGCAGTTCTTC
. | . | TRBJ2-7 | TRBV6-1 | CASRESQSLLGSLSEQYF | TGTGCCAGCAGGGAAAGCCAAAGCCTTCTCGGGAGTCTCAGCGAGCAGTACTTC
. | . | TRBJ2-7 | TRBV6-5 | CASRLDVMYEQYF | TGTGCCAGCCGCCTTGATGTGATGTACGAGCAGTACTTC
. | . | TRBJ2-3 | TRBV7-9 | CASSGDTQYF | TGTGCCAGCAGCGGGGATACGCAGTATTTT
. | . | TRBJ1-2 | TRBV27 | CASSFHPRDGYTF | TGTGCCAGCAGTTTCCATCCTAGGGATGGCTACACCTTC
. | . | TRBJ2-2 | TRBV5-4 | CASSSKRTGGTGELFF | TGTGCCAGCAGCTCCAAAAGGACAGGAGGGACCGGGGAGCTGTTTTTT
. | . | TRBJ2-2 | TRBV10-3 | CAISDPRTGSTGELFF | TGTGCCATCAGTGACCCACGAACAGGGAGCACCGGGGAGCTGTTTTTT
. | TRBD1 | TRBJ1-2 | TRBV28 | CASSLTGEFGYGYTF | TGTGCCAGCAGCCTGACAGGGGAGTTTGGCTATGGCTACACCTTC
. | TRBD1 | TRBJ1-2 | TRBV6-5 | CASTRQGLSYGYTF | TGTGCCAGCACCCGACAGGGACTAAGCTATGGCTACACCTTC
. | . | TRBJ1-5 | TRBV28 | CASGKVEFNQPQHF | TGTGCCAGCGGGAAAGTCGAGTTCAATCAGCCCCAGCATTTT
. | TRBD2 | TRBJ2-1 | TRBV3-1/TRBV3-2 | CASGVAGAIKNEQFF | TGTGCCAGCGGCGTAGCGGGAGCTATAAAGAATGAGCAGTTCTTC
once | . | TRBJ1-1 | TRBV7-9 | CASKEGLATEAFF | TGTGCCAGCAAGGAGGGGTTGGCCACTGAAGCTTTCTTT
. | . | TRBJ2-7 | TRBV6-1 | CASSGSSPPSRSSYEQYF | TGTGCCAGCAGTGGGAGTAGCCCCCCATCACGTAGCTCCTACGAGCAGTACTTC
. | . | TRBJ2-3 | TRBV5-1 | CASSLATRTDTQYF | TGCGCCAGCAGTCTTGCTACACGGACAGATACGCAGTATTTT
. | . | TRBJ2-7 | TRBV29-1 | CSVEGPQDGGANYEQYF | TGCAGCGTTGAAGGCCCTCAGGACGGGGGAGCTAACTACGAGCAGTACTTC
. | . | TRBJ1-3 | TRBV4-1 | CASSQVLGPRGNTIYF | TGCGCCAGCAGCCAAGTTCTGGGGCCGAGAGGAAACACCATATATTTT
. | . | TRBJ1-1 | TRBV7-6 | CASSSGVNTEAFF | TGTGCCAGCAGCTCAGGGGTGAACACTGAAGCTTTCTTT